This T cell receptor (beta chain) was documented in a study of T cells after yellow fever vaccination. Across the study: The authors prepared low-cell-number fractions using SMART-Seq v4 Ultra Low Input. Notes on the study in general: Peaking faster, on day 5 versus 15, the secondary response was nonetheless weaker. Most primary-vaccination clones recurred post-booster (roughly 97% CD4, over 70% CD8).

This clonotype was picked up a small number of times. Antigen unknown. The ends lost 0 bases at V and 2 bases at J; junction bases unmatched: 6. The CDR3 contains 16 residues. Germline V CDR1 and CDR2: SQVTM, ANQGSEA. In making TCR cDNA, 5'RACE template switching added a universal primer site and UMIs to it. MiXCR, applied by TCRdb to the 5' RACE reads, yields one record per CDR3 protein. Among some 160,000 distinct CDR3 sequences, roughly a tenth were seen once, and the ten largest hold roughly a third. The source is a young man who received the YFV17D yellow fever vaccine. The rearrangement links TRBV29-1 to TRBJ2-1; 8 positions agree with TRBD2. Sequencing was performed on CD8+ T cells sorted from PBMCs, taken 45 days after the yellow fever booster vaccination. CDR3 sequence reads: CSVEDQVAGTYNEQFF. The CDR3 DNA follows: TGCAGCGTTGAAGATCAGGTAGCGGGAACCTACAATGAGCAGTTCTTC.